Shown below are 16 T cell receptor beta chains from a single sample sequenced in a study of cytomegalovirus exposure and HLA in healthy donors. Primers included in the PCR were 60 Vbeta and 13 Jbeta primers. The protocol was immunoSEQ multiplex PCR, while the TCRdb copy is restricted to in-frame clones and leaves out a portion. The repertoire holds roughly 130,000 clones, with roughly 80% as singletons. The sample comprised PBMCs. All receptors derive from a young man in good health and CMV-seronegative.

The J gene is TRBJ1-5, the V gene TRBV4-3; D ambiguous. Germline lookup yields CDR1 LGHNA and CDR2 YSLEER. This CDR3 is built from 17 residues. V was shortened by 0 bases and J by 3 bases, with 15 bases between the two germline ends. CDR3 DNA: TGCGCCAGCAGCCAAGATTGGGTGGGGAGTTACAATCAGCCCCAGCATTTT. This sequence encodes CASSQDWVGSYNQPQHF.

The rearrangement uses TRBV7-9 and TRBJ2-3; TRBD1 might be the D (6 bases). Germline V gene data show CDR1 as SEHNR and CDR2 as FQNEAQ (reference sequence). Trimming shortened V by 0 bases and J by 2 bases, and 9 bases separated the two germline ends. The CDR3 sequence is 15 residues long. The CDR3 protein is CASSLAQGPTDTQYF. The DNA for the CDR3 is TGTGCCAGCAGCTTAGCACAGGGACCCACAGATACGCAGTATTTT.

The chain couples TRBV5-4 to TRBJ1-4, with a tentative D call TRBD1 (5 bases). The germline gives CDR1 SGHNT, CDR2 YYREEE (reference sequence). V lost 3 bases and J 6 bases, leaving 27 bases between the germline ends. The CDR3 is 19 amino acids. The DNA for the CDR3 is TGTGCCAGCAGCTCCCGCCAAGCCTCTACCTTCAGGGTTGATGAAAAACTGTTTTTT. Translation: CASSSRQASTFRVDEKLFF.

This chain connects TRBV27 to TRBJ2-7, with 8 bases fitting TRBD2. CDR3 size: 14 residues. With V trimmed by 5 bases and J by 1 base, 4 bases remained unmatched. In germline, CDR1 is MNHEY, CDR2 SMNVEV (reference sequence). CDR3 DNA sequence: TGTGCCAGCAGTCTCGGGGGGGTTTCCTACGAGCAGTACTTC. Protein product: CASSLGGVSYEQYF.

This clone showed up just a few times. The chain combines TRBV7-2 with TRBJ1-2; 9 nucleotides align to TRBD1. Germline loops: CDR1 SGHTA, CDR2 FQGNSA. This CDR3 is built from 15 residues. Trimming at V came to 0 bases and at J to 3 bases, leaving 2 bases not matched to a gene. The CDR3 region is CASSLAGTGYYGYTF. Here the CDR3 DNA reads TGTGCCAGCAGCTTAGCTGGGACAGGGTACTATGGCTACACCTTC.

The table lists this clone with a count of one. The CDR3 here is CATSRGRGGNTIYF. CDR3 nucleotides: TGTGCCACCAGCAGAGGACGGGGGGGAAACACCATATATTTT. The V call is TRBV15, the J call TRBJ1-3, with D possibly TRBD1 on 5 matching bases. The CDR3 spans 14 residues. CDR1 LNHNV and CDR2 YYDKDF come from the germline V gene (reference sequence). Between the trimmed V and J ends, which lost 1 base and 4 bases, there was a span of 8 bases.

The chain links TRBV5-4 to TRBJ2-7; TRBD1 is a possible D gene (5 bases). Trimming removed 4 bases at V and 1 base at J, with 9 bases between. Germline assignment: CDR1 SGHNT and CDR2 YYREEE (reference sequence). This CDR3 is 13 amino acids long. Here the CDR3 DNA reads TGTGCCAGCAGCCCTGACAGTTCCTACGAGCAGTACTTC. Residues: CASSPDSSYEQYF.

V and J are TRBV5-4 and TRBJ2-5; 13 bases agree with TRBD2. The CDR3 is made up of 16 amino acids. Per the germline V gene, CDR1 is SGHNT and CDR2 is YYREEE (reference sequence). Trimming at V came to 4 bases and at J to 5 bases, leaving 8 bases not matched to a gene. CDR3 bases: TGTGCCAGCAGCACAGGACTAGCGGGAGCGTCGGAGACCCAGTACTTC. It is translated as CASSTGLAGASETQYF.

This clone was found once. A read error may account for a junction end that differs from germline. The CDR3 nucleotides read TGTGCCAGCAGCCCCGTAAGCGATCAGCCCCAGAATTTT. Translated: CASSPVSDQPQNF. The chain joins TRBV7-2 to TRBJ1-5, with unresolved D. This CDR3 spans 13 amino acids. Germline assignment: CDR1 SGHTA and CDR2 FQGNSA.

This clone was observed a few times. CDR3 bases: TGTGCCAGCAGTAAAAGCCGGGACAGCTCCTACGAGCAGTACTTC. It yields the protein CASSKSRDSSYEQYF. The chain joins TRBV7-6 to TRBJ2-7; TRBD1 matches at 7 bases. This CDR3 has 15 amino acids. Germline-derived CDR1 and CDR2 are SGHVS and FNYEAQ. V gave up 6 bases and J gave up 0 bases; unmatched junction bases: 8.

The rearrangement joins TRBV21-1 to TRBJ2-1; the tabulated D call, TRBD1, remains unverified against the DNA. TRBV21-1 is designated a pseudogene. The CDR3 covers 19 residues. This CDR3 is CASSKWRPPGTDAANEQFF. The CDR3 DNA reads TGTGCCAGCAGCAAATGGAGGCCTCCCGGGACAGACGCGGCCAATGAGCAGTTCTTC.

The V and J genes are TRBV6-4 and TRBJ2-1; 12 bases are a match to TRBD1. CDR3 length equals 15 residues. The germline gives CDR1 MRHNA, CDR2 SNTAGT. Trimming cost V 0 bases and J 8 bases; bases outside gene matches: 2. DNA of the CDR3: TGTGCCAGCAGTGACTCCGGGACAGGGGGCGATGAGCAGTTCTTC. Its translation: CASSDSGTGGDEQFF.

The V and J genes are TRBV5-8 and TRBJ2-3; the match to TRBD2 covers 11 bases. V was clipped by 4 bases and J by 2 bases; unmatched bases: 3. Germline V lookup: CDR1 SGHTS, CDR2 YDEGEE. CDR3 size: 15 residues. The CDR3 protein is CASSPLAGVTDTQYF. CDR3 bases: TGTGCCAGCAGCCCACTAGCGGGAGTCACAGATACGCAGTATTTT.

CDR3 residues: CASSVSLVSGMSEQYF. In DNA form, the CDR3 reads TGTGCCAGCAGTGTAAGCCTAGTATCCGGCATGAGCGAGCAGTACTTC. This sequence joins TRBV6-1 and TRBJ2-7; D ambiguous. The CDR3 covers 16 residues. Germline V CDR1 and CDR2: MNHNS, SASEGT. V was clipped by 4 bases and J by 6 bases, with 22 bases between them.

The genes are TRBV5-1 and TRBJ2-6, with 9 bases fitting TRBD1. The CDR3 covers 18 residues. With 0 bases clipped from V and 3 bases from J, the junction kept 7 bases outside the gene matches. Germline V gene data show CDR1 as SGHRS and CDR2 as YFSETQ. In DNA form, the CDR3 reads TGCGCCAGCAGCTTGGCCGGGACAGGGAGGAGTGGGGCCAACGTCCTGACTTTC. Translation gives CASSLAGTGRSGANVLTF.

The chain is built from TRBV9 and TRBJ2-7, with D perhaps matching TRBD2 (6 bases). Germline V gene lookup returns CDR1 SGDLS and CDR2 YYNGEE. V dropped 3 bases and J dropped 0 bases, with 13 bases sitting between them. The CDR3 is made up of 15 amino acids. CDR3 sequence: CASSAGGASSYEQYF. As DNA, the CDR3 is TGTGCCAGCAGCGCTGGAGGGGCGAGCTCCTACGAGCAGTACTTC. Combining the CDR3 with reference TRBV9 and TRBJ2-7 gives the whole variable domain DSGVTQTPKHLITATGQRVTLRCSPRSGDLSVYWYQQSLDQGLQFLIQYYNGEERAKGNILERFSAQQFPDLHSELNLSSLELGDSALYFCASSAGGASSYEQYFGPGTRLTVT.